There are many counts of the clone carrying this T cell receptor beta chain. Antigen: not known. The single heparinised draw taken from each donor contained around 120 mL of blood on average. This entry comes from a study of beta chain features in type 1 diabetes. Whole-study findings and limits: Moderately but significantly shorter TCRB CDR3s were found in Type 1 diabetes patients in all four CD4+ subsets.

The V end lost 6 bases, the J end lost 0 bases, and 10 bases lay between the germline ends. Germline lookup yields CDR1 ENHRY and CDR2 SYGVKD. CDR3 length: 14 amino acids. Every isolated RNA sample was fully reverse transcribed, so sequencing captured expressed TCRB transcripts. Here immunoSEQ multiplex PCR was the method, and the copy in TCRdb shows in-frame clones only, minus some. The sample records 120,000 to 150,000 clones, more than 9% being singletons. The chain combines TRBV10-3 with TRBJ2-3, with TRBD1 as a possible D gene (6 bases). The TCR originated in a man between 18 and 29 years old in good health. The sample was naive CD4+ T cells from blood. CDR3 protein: CAIRGHASTDTQYF. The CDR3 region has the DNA TGTGCCATCAGGGGACATGCTAGCACAGATACGCAGTATTTT.